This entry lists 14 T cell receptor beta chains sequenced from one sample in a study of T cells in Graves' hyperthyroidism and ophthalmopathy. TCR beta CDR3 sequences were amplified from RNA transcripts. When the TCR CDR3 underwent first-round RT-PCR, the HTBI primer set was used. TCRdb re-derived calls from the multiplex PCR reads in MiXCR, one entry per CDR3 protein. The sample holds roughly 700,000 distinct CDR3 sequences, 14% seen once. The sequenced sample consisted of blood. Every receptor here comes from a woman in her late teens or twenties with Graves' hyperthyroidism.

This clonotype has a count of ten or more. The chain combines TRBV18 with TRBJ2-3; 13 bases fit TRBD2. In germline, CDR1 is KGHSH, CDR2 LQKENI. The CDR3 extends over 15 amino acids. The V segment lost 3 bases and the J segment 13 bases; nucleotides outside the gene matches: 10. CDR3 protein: CASSPGLAGDPEKYF. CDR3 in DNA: TGTGCCAGCTCACCCGGACTAGCGGGAGACCCCGAGAAGTATTTT.

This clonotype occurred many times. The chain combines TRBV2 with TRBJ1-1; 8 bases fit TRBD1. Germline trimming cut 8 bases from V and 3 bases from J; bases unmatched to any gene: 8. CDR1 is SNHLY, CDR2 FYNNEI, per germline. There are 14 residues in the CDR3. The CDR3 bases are TGTGCCAGCCTTTCCACAGGGGGGTACACTGAAGCTTTCTTT. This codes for CASLSTGGYTEAFF.

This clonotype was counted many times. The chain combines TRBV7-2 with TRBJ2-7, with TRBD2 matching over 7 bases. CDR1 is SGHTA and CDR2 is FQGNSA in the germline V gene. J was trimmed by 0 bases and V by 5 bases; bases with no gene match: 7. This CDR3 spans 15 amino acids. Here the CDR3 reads CASSPHGRSSYEQYF. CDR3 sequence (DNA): TGTGCCAGCAGCCCCCACGGGAGGAGCTCCTACGAGCAGTACTTC.

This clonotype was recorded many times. The CDR3 DNA is TGTGCCAGCAGTCTGCGGGGGGGAGCTTTCTTT. This codes for CASSLRGGAFF. This rearrangement joins TRBV12-3 or TRBV12-4 to TRBJ1-1, with D perhaps matching TRBD1 (5 bases). The V end was cut by 5 bases, the J end by 10 bases, with 11 bases between. There are 11 residues in the CDR3.

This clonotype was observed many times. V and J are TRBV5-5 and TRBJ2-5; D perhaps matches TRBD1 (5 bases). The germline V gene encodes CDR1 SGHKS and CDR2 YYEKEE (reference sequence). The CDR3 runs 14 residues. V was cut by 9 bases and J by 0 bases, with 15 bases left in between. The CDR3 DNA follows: TGTGCCACCGCGTCCAGGGAATACCAAGAGACCCAGTACTTC. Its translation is CATASREYQETQYF.

CDR3 region: CASRLLMPISGDEQFF. DNA for the CDR3: TGTGCCAGCAGACTGCTCATGCCCATCAGTGGGGATGAGCAGTTCTTC. The J gene is TRBJ2-1, the V gene TRBV12-3 or TRBV12-4; D ambiguous. The CDR3 is 16 amino acids. Deletions cut 6 bases from V and 8 bases from J, with 23 bases between.

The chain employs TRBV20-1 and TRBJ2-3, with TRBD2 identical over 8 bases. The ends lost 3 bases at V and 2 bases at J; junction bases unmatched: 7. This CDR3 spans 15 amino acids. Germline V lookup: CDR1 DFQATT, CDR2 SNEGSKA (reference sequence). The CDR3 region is CSASRLAGTTDTQYF. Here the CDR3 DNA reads TGCAGTGCTAGTCGGCTAGCGGGTACCACAGATACGCAGTATTTT.

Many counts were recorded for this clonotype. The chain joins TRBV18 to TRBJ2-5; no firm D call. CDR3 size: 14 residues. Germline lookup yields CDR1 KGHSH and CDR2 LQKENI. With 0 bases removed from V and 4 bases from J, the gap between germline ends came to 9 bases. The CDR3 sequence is CASSPPAGSETQYF. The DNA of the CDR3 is TGTGCCAGCTCACCACCGGCCGGGTCAGAGACCCAGTACTTC.

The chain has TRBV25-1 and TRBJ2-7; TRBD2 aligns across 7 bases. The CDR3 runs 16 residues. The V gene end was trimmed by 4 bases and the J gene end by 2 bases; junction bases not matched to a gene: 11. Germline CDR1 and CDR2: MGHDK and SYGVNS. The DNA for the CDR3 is TGTGCCAGCAGTGCTTTCGTGGGCGGGGGTACCTACGAGCAGTACTTC. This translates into CASSAFVGGGTYEQYF.

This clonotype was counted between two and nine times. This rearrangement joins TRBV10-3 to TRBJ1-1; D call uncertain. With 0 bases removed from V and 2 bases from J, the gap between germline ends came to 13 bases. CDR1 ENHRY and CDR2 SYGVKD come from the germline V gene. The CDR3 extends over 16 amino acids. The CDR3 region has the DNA TGTGCCATCAGTGAGTCGGTGGGGATCGACAACACTGAAGCTTTCTTT. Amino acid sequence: CAISESVGIDNTEAFF.

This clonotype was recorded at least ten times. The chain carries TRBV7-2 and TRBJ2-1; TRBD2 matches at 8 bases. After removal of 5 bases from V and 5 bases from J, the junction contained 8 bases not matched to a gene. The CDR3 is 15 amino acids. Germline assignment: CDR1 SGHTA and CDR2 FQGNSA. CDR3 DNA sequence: TGTGCCAGCAGCCAAGCGGGAGTCGGCCACAATGAGCAGTTCTTC. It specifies CASSQAGVGHNEQFF.

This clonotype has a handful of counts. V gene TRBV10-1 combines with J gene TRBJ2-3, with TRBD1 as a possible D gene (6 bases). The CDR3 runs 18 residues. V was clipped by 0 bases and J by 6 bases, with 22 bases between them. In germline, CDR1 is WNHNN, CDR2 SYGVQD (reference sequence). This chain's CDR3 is CASSESGGGSISDDTQYF. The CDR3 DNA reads TGCGCCAGCAGTGAGTCCGGTGGGGGCAGTATATCGGACGATACGCAGTATTTT.

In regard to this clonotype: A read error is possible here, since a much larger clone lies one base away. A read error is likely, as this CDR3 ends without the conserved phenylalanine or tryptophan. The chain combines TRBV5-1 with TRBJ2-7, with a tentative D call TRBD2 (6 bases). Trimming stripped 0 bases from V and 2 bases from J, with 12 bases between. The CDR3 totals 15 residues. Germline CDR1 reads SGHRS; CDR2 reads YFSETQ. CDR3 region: CASSLDGGTAYEQYL. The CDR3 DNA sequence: TGCGCCAGCAGCTTGGATGGCGGGACCGCCTACGAGCAGTACTTA.

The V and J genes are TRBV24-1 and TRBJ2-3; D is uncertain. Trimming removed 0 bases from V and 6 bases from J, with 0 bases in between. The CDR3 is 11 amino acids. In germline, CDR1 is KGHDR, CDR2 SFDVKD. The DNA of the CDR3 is TGTGCCACCAGTGATTTGGATACGCAGTATTTT. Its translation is CATSDLDTQYF.